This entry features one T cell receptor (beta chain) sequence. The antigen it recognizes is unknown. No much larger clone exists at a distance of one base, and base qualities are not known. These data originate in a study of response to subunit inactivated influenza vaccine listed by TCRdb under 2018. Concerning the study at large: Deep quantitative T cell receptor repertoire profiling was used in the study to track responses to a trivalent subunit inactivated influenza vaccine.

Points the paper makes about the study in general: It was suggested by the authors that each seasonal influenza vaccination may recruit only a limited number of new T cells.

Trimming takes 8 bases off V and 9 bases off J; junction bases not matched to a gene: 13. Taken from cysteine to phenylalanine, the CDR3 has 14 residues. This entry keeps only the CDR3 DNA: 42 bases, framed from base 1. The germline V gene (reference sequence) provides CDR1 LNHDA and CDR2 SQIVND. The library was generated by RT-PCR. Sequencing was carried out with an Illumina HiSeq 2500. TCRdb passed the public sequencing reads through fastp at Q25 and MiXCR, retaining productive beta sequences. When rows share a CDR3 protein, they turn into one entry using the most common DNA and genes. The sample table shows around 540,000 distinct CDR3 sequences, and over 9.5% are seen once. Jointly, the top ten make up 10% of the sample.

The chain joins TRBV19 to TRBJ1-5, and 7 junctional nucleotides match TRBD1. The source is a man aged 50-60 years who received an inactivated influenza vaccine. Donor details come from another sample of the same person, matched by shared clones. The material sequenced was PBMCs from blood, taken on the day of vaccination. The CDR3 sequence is CASVPQGLQGPQHF. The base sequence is TGTGCCAGTGTTCCACAGGGGCTCCAGGGGCCCCAGCATTTT.